Shown below are 30 T cell receptor beta chains from a single sample sequenced in a study of blood T cell repertoires in COVID-19. Only in-frame clones appear in the TCRdb table, and some are missing; sequencing was by immunoSEQ multiplex PCR. The sample has 250,000 to 300,000 clones, approximately 87% seen once. Material: peripheral blood. All receptors come from a woman aged 30 to 39 with COVID-19, enrolled during active disease.

CDR3 DNA sequence: TGTGCCAGCAGTCTAGCGGGGTTAGGGTATGGCTACACCTTC. As protein: CASSLAGLGYGYTF. The V call is TRBV27, the J call TRBJ1-2; the D is unclear. CDR3 length: 14 residues. Germline V CDR1 and CDR2: MNHEY, SMNVEV (reference sequence). Trimming took off 5 bases at V and 5 bases at J, with 15 bases between the two ends.

The J gene is TRBJ2-3, the V gene TRBV6-5; 7 bases fit TRBD1. This CDR3 is 13 amino acids long. V shed 2 bases, J shed 10 bases, and the junction held 6 bases outside the gene matches. Germline V gene data show CDR1 as MNHEY and CDR2 as SVGAGI. CDR3 region: CASSYTTGLSQYF. CDR3 in DNA: TGTGCCAGCAGTTACACGACAGGGCTGTCGCAGTATTTT.

The chain joins TRBV28 to TRBJ2-3; 11 positions match TRBD1. The CDR3 consists of 13 residues. After removal of 11 bases from V and 5 bases from J, the junction contained 6 bases not matched to a gene. Germline V lookup: CDR1 MDHEN, CDR2 SYDVKM. In nucleotides, the CDR3 is TGTGCCGGACGGACAGGGGGCGAAGATACGCAGTATTTT. It specifies CAGRTGGEDTQYF.

This CDR3 is CATSDEGTGVGQPQHF. The CDR3, as DNA: TGTGCCACCAGTGATGAAGGGACAGGGGTAGGACAGCCCCAGCATTTT. This rearrangement joins TRBV24-1 to TRBJ1-5; 10 positions match TRBD1. CDR1 and CDR2 from the germline V gene are KGHDR and SFDVKD. V lost 3 bases to trimming and J lost 7 bases; unmatched junction nucleotides: 8. CDR3 length: 16 amino acids.

This chain uses TRBV3-1 (or the pseudogene TRBV3-2) with TRBJ1-4; D call uncertain. V was cut by 0 bases and J by 13 bases, with 12 bases left in between. Germline CDR1 is LGHDT and CDR2 is YNNKEL (reference sequence). This CDR3 contains 13 residues. CDR3 in DNA: TGTGCCAGCAGCCAAGATACTATTGAAGGACTGTTTTTT. It yields the protein CASSQDTIEGLFF.

The V gene is TRBV19, the J gene TRBJ2-1, with D tentatively TRBD2 (6 bases). CDR3 length: 13 amino acids. V dropped 11 bases and J dropped 7 bases, with 18 bases sitting between them. Looked up from germline, CDR1 is LNHDA and CDR2 is SQIVND (reference sequence). This CDR3 reads CAEVNRGGNEQFF. The CDR3 nucleotides are TGTGCCGAAGTGAACCGGGGAGGTAATGAGCAGTTCTTC.

The rearrangement uses TRBV29-1 and TRBJ2-7, with TRBD2 matching 11 bases. Trimming took 6 bases from V and 6 from J; bases not matched to a gene: 4. The CDR3 sequence is 12 residues long. Germline V gene lookup returns CDR1 SQVTM and CDR2 ANQGSEA. In DNA, the CDR3 is TGCAGCGTGAGACTAGCGGGGTCCGAGCAGTACTTC. This sequence encodes CSVRLAGSEQYF.

The chain uses TRBV5-8 and TRBJ2-5, with 9 bases lining up with TRBD1. CDR3 length: 15 residues. The trim removed 5 bases at V and 5 bases at J, leaving 10 bases unmatched. Germline CDR1 and CDR2: SGHTS and YDEGEE. Written as DNA, the CDR3 is TGTGCCAGCAGGGGGGGACAGGGAGTGGAGGAGACCCAGTACTTC. The encoded protein is CASRGGQGVEETQYF. Looking up the rest from reference TRBV5-8 and TRBJ2-5 gives the full variable domain: EAGVTQSPTHLIKTRGQQATLRCSPISGHTSVYWYQQALGLGLQFLLWYDEGEERNRGNFPPRFSGRQFPNYSSELNVNALELEDSALYLCASRGGQGVEETQYFGPGTRLLVL.

This clone is a singleton in its sample. CDR3 sequence reads: CASSQDPGGGEKLFF. The CDR3 DNA is TGCGCCAGCAGCCAAGACCCCGGGGGAGGTGAAAAACTGTTTTTT. J is TRBJ1-4 and V is TRBV4-1; D possibly corresponds to TRBD1 (5 bases). From germline, CDR1 is MGHRA and CDR2 YSYEKL. This CDR3 contains 15 residues. Trimming left V 0 bases short and J 7 bases short, with 12 bases between.

V and J are TRBV6-5 and TRBJ1-4; no clear D gene. Germline CDR1 MNHEY, CDR2 SVGAGI. Trimming pared 5 bases from V and 5 bases from J, leaving 6 bases between. The CDR3 loop spans 12 amino acids. The CDR3 spells CASSPGNEKLFF. CDR3 DNA: TGTGCCAGCAGTCCCGGGAATGAAAAACTGTTTTTT.

This sequence joins TRBV5-1 and TRBJ2-7; TRBD2 matches 14 bases. The ends lost 3 bases at V and 4 bases at J; junction bases unmatched: 6. This CDR3 contains 16 residues. CDR1 is SGHRS and CDR2 is YFSETQ in the germline V gene. As DNA, the CDR3 is TGCGCCAGCAGCTCAGGACTAGCGGGGGGACCATACGAGCAGTACTTC. Its translation is CASSSGLAGGPYEQYF.

The chain couples TRBV5-6 to TRBJ1-1, with D maybe TRBD1 (5 bases). From germline, CDR1 is SGHDT and CDR2 YYEEEE. The germline V and J ends were trimmed by 4 bases and 4 bases, with 20 bases remaining between them. CDR3 length equals 16 residues. The DNA for the CDR3 is TGTGCCAGCAGCCCCTATGGGGCCCGAGGAAGCACTGAAGCTTTCTTT. This translates into CASSPYGARGSTEAFF.

The chain joins TRBV4-1 to TRBJ2-5; possible D gene TRBD2, 6 bases. Looked up from germline, CDR1 is MGHRA and CDR2 is YSYEKL. The CDR3 totals 17 residues. V dropped 0 bases and J dropped 0 bases, with 14 bases sitting between them. The CDR3 is CASSQEISGLYQETQYF. CDR3 sequence (DNA): TGCGCCAGCAGCCAAGAGATCAGCGGGTTGTACCAAGAGACCCAGTACTTC.

The chain links TRBV11-2 to TRBJ1-6; D unresolved. The CDR3 covers 16 residues. Trimming pared 5 bases from V and 7 bases from J, leaving 18 bases between. CDR1 and CDR2 (germline): SGHAT, FQNNGV. The CDR3 loop is CASSQSRLTENSPLHF. The CDR3 DNA follows: TGTGCCAGCAGCCAAAGCAGGTTAACGGAAAATTCACCCCTCCACTTT.

The V gene is TRBV5-4, the J gene TRBJ1-1; the match to TRBD1 covers 7 bases. This CDR3 is built from 15 residues. Germline CDR1 SGHNT, CDR2 YYREEE (reference sequence). V lost 0 bases and J lost 4; bases outside the gene matches: 6. CDR3 protein: CASSLGSSGGTEAFF. The CDR3 bases are TGTGCCAGCAGCTTGGGTTCGTCAGGGGGCACTGAAGCTTTCTTT. The full variable domain, in which reference TRBV5-4 and TRBJ1-1 provide the parts outside the CDR3, is ETGVTQSPTHLIKTRGQQVTLRCSSQSGHNTVSWYQQALGQGPQFIFQYYREEENGRGNFPPRFSGLQFPNYSSELNVNALELDDSALYLCASSLGSSGGTEAFFGQGTRLTVV.

The rearrangement uses TRBV10-2 and TRBJ2-3; 10 nucleotides align to TRBD2. The CDR3 is 16 residues long. The junction had 13 bases not matched to a gene; V was cut back by 8 bases and J by 5 bases. Germline assignment: CDR1 WSHSY and CDR2 SAAADI. The CDR3 sequence is CASDEGSGGAVDTQYF. The CDR3 coding sequence is TGCGCCAGCGACGAAGGGAGCGGGGGGGCGGTAGATACGCAGTATTTT.

Notes on this clone: The sample carries other DNA sequences with the same CDR3. This chain joins TRBV3-1 (or the pseudogene TRBV3-2) and TRBJ1-4; TRBD1 aligns across 8 bases. V dropped 1 base and J dropped 2; count of bases not matched to a gene: 0. The germline gives CDR1 LGHDT, CDR2 YNNKEL (reference sequence). This CDR3 comprises 15 residues. The DNA of the CDR3 is TGTGCCAGCAGCCAAGGACAGGGGACTAATGAAAAACTGTTTTTT. This translates into CASSQGQGTNEKLFF.

In this sample, this clone turned up a few times. The DNA of the CDR3 is TGTGCCAGCAGCTTATTCGGGGGGCTAGGCAATGAGCAGTTCTTC. It yields the protein CASSLFGGLGNEQFF. This chain joins TRBV7-9 and TRBJ2-1, with D maybe TRBD2 (7 bases). Trimming left V 2 bases short and J 6 bases short, with 14 bases between. Germline CDR1 SEHNR, CDR2 FQNEAQ (reference sequence). The CDR3 has 15 residues.

V is TRBV11-2 and J is TRBJ1-6, with 7 bases lining up with TRBD1. The V gene end was trimmed by 5 bases and the J gene end by 10 bases; junction bases not matched to a gene: 5. This CDR3 has 13 amino acids. From germline, CDR1 is SGHAT and CDR2 FQNNGV. CDR3 residues: CASSHRGASPLHF. As DNA, the CDR3 is TGTGCCAGCAGCCACAGGGGTGCCTCACCCCTCCACTTT. Supplemented by reference TRBV11-2 and TRBJ1-6, the full variable domain reads EAGVAQSPRYKIIEKRQSVAFWCNPISGHATLYWYQQILGQGPKLLIQFQNNGVVDDSQLPKDRFSAERLKGVDSTLKIQPAKLEDSAVYLCASSHRGASPLHFGNGTRLTVT.

The rearrangement uses TRBV5-1 and TRBJ1-1; D not certain. Trimming stripped 2 bases from V and 4 bases from J, with 6 bases between. CDR3 size: 12 residues. Germline assignment: CDR1 SGHRS and CDR2 YFSETQ. The CDR3 DNA follows: TGCGCCAGCAGCTTCGACACCACTGAAGCTTTCTTT. Translated, it gives CASSFDTTEAFF. Full variable domain (remainder filled in from reference TRBV5-1 and TRBJ1-1): KAGVTQTPRYLIKTRGQQVTLSCSPISGHRSVSWYQQTPGQGLQFLFEYFSETQRNKGNFPGRFSGRQFSNSRSEMNVSTLELGDSALYLCASSFDTTEAFFGQGTRLTVV.

The chain uses TRBV7-6 and TRBJ2-1, with 7 nucleotides matching TRBD1. The germline V gene encodes CDR1 SGHVS and CDR2 FNYEAQ. This CDR3 contains 11 residues. The V gene end was trimmed by 4 bases and the J gene end by 15 bases; junction bases not matched to a gene: 6. This chain's CDR3 is CASSSLQGWFF. The DNA of the CDR3 is TGTGCCAGCAGCTCATTACAGGGGTGGTTCTTC. Full variable domain (remainder filled in from reference TRBV7-6 and TRBJ2-1): GAGVSQSPRYKVTKRGQDVALRCDPISGHVSLYWYRQALGQGPEFLTYFNYEAQQDKSGLPNDRFSAERPEGSISTLTIQRTEQRDSAMYRCASSSLQGWFFGPGTRLTVL.

CDR3 sequence reads: CASSLATGGDYEQYF. DNA for the CDR3: TGTGCCAGCAGCTTAGCGACAGGGGGGGACTACGAGCAGTACTTC. The chain uses TRBV7-9 and TRBJ2-7; TRBD1 agrees at 9 bases. V lost 0 bases, J lost 3 bases, and 3 bases stayed unmatched. The CDR3 totals 15 residues. Germline-derived CDR1 and CDR2 are SEHNR and FQNEAQ (reference sequence).

This chain joins TRBV2 and TRBJ1-5; TRBD1 matches 8 bases. V shed 4 bases, J shed 6 bases, and the junction held 5 bases outside the gene matches. Looked up from germline, CDR1 is SNHLY and CDR2 is FYNNEI. The CDR3 is made up of 14 amino acids. This CDR3 reads CASSGGDRGQPQHF. The CDR3 DNA is TGTGCCAGCAGTGGCGGAGACAGGGGTCAGCCCCAGCATTTT.

The rearrangement joins TRBV2 to TRBJ2-7, with D tentatively TRBD2 (6 bases). The CDR3 is 16 amino acids. Trimming took 2 bases from V and 4 from J, leaving 18 bases between them. CDR1 is SNHLY, CDR2 FYNNEI, per germline. The CDR3 reads CASSELGAGGMYEQYF. CDR3 DNA: TGTGCCAGCAGTGAATTAGGGGCCGGGGGTATGTACGAGCAGTACTTC.

The chain recombines TRBV5-4 with TRBJ1-1; D remains unclear. Trimming pared 0 bases from V and 7 bases from J, leaving 16 bases between. The CDR3 totals 15 residues. Germline assignment: CDR1 SGHNT and CDR2 YYREEE (reference sequence). This chain's CDR3 is CASSLGGPGEVEAFF. CDR3 sequence (DNA): TGTGCCAGCAGCTTGGGAGGGCCCGGTGAAGTTGAAGCTTTCTTT.

This chain joins TRBV7-8 and TRBJ1-5; D call uncertain. The CDR3 consists of 14 residues. V lost 5 bases to trimming and J lost 0 bases, with 8 bases between them. Germline values: CDR1 SGHVS, CDR2 FQNEAQ. CDR3 coding DNA: TGTGCCAGCAGCAAACCAGGTAGCAATCAGCCCCAGCATTTT. Translating gives CASSKPGSNQPQHF.

The chain recombines TRBV5-1 with TRBJ1-6; no clear D gene. The germline gives CDR1 SGHRS, CDR2 YFSETQ. CDR3 length: 13 amino acids. Trimming shortened V by 0 bases and J by 10 bases, and 8 bases separated the two germline ends. The CDR3: CASSLGEESPLHF. CDR3 DNA sequence: TGCGCCAGCAGCTTGGGAGAGGAATCACCCCTCCACTTT.

The V call is TRBV5-1, the J call TRBJ1-1, with D perhaps matching TRBD1 (5 bases). Per germline, CDR1 SGHRS and CDR2 YFSETQ. This CDR3 has 15 amino acids. V was pared by 0 bases and J by 4 bases, with 13 bases between. In DNA form, the CDR3 reads TGCGCCAGCAGCTTGGATTGGGGAAGGGGCACTGAAGCTTTCTTT. Protein product: CASSLDWGRGTEAFF.

The chain has TRBV7-2 and TRBJ2-1, with 8 nucleotides matching TRBD1. J was trimmed by 4 bases and V by 3 bases; bases with no gene match: 5. The CDR3 has 15 residues. Germline CDR1 and CDR2: SGHTA and FQGNSA. CDR3 sequence: CASSFSGQGYNEQFF. The CDR3 region has the DNA TGTGCCAGCAGCTTTTCTGGACAGGGATACAATGAGCAGTTCTTC. Looking up the rest from reference TRBV7-2 and TRBJ2-1 gives the full variable domain: GAGVSQSPSNKVTEKGKDVELRCDPISGHTALYWYRQSLGQGLEFLIYFQGNSAPDKSGLPSDRFSAERTGGSVSTLTIQRTQQEDSAVYLCASSFSGQGYNEQFFGPGTRLTVL.

The rearrangement links TRBV5-1 to TRBJ2-5, with 7 bases aligning to TRBD2. The CDR3 is 14 amino acids. CDR1 and CDR2 from the germline V gene are SGHRS and YFSETQ. Germline trimming cut 4 bases from V and 2 bases from J; bases unmatched to any gene: 5. The CDR3 loop reads CASSPGTTQETQYF. DNA for the CDR3: TGCGCCAGCAGCCCCGGGACTACGCAAGAGACCCAGTACTTC.